This TCR beta chain was found in a study of blood T cell repertoires in COVID-19. In the original processing: Estimation of nucleated cell counts relied on the amplification of reference gene primers. The protocol was immunoSEQ multiplex PCR, while the TCRdb copy is restricted to in-frame clones and leaves out a portion. The DNA was the basis for D and trimming; V, J and clone size are from that table. The data contain approximately 52,000 clones, less than 95% of them singletons. Trimming pared 7 bases from V and 4 bases from J, leaving 19 bases between. The CDR3 has 15 amino acids. Germline CDR1 reads KGHDR; CDR2 reads SFDVKD.

The receptor comes from a man in his fifties or sixties with acute or convalescent COVID-19. The chain joins TRBV24-1 to TRBJ2-7; weak D call: TRBD1 (6 bases). Material: peripheral blood. The CDR3 is CATSDSVTGGYEQYF. The CDR3 coding sequence is TGTGCCACCAGCGACTCCGTGACAGGAGGATACGAGCAGTACTTC.